A single sample gave rise to the 15 T cell receptor beta chains below, sequenced in a study of cytomegalovirus exposure and HLA in healthy donors. PCR employed 60 Vbeta and 13 Jbeta primers. Profiled with immunoSEQ multiplex PCR; TCRdb holds only in-frame clones, not every one. The table has over 100,000 clones, roughly 70% seen once; the top ten hold about 5.7%. Input material: PBMCs. These receptors were taken from a woman aged 70 to 79 in good health and CMV-seropositive.

The rearrangement joins TRBV6-1 to TRBJ2-7; D is perhaps TRBD2 (6 bases). The CDR3 loop spans 15 amino acids. Trimming pared 0 bases from V and 1 base from J, leaving 10 bases between. Germline CDR1 MNHNS, CDR2 SASEGT. The CDR3 sequence: CASSEALRGSYEQYF. The DNA for the CDR3 is TGTGCCAGCAGTGAAGCGCTTCGGGGGTCCTACGAGCAGTACTTC.

The gene calls are TRBV29-1 and TRBJ2-7; 13 nucleotides line up with TRBD2. The CDR3 runs to 13 residues. Germline CDR1 SQVTM, CDR2 ANQGSEA. After removal of 7 bases from V and 3 bases from J, the junction contained 3 bases not matched to a gene. The chain's CDR3 is CSGRLAGGYEQYF. The DNA of the CDR3 is TGCAGCGGGAGACTAGCGGGGGGCTACGAGCAGTACTTC.

The rearrangement uses TRBV19 and TRBJ1-5; tentative D call: TRBD1 (5 bases). This CDR3 has 12 amino acids. Germline CDR1 reads LNHDA; CDR2 reads SQIVND (reference sequence). Trimming cost V 4 bases and J 5 bases, with 6 bases left between them. The CDR3 DNA reads as TGTGCCAGTAGTAAAGGGGATCAGCCCCAGCATTTT. Protein sequence: CASSKGDQPQHF.

This chain uses TRBV25-1 with TRBJ1-2; 10 bases line up with TRBD1. CDR3 length: 15 amino acids. The V segment lost 4 bases and the J segment 0 bases; nucleotides outside the gene matches: 2. The germline V gene has CDR1 MGHDK and CDR2 SYGVNS. The CDR3 protein is CASSGQGATNYGYTF. The CDR3 DNA sequence: TGTGCCAGCAGTGGACAGGGGGCCACTAACTATGGCTACACCTTC.

The rearrangement links TRBV6-1 to TRBJ2-3; TRBD1 matches at 9 bases. Trimming took 6 bases from V and 6 from J; bases not matched to a gene: 13. Germline CDR1 reads MNHNS; CDR2 reads SASEGT. This CDR3 has 16 residues. The CDR3, as DNA: TGTGCCAGCAGGGAACAGGGGGCGATCTATAGGGATACGCAGTATTTT. Translation gives CASREQGAIYRDTQYF.

This clone has a handful of counts. This chain links TRBV27 with TRBJ1-2, with 9 bases identical to TRBD1. CDR3 size: 15 residues. V dropped 2 bases and J dropped 4; count of bases not matched to a gene: 5. CDR1 and CDR2 from the germline V gene are MNHEY and SMNVEV (reference sequence). The CDR3 sequence: CASSLVGQGSYGYTF. The CDR3 region has the DNA TGTGCCAGCAGTTTAGTGGGACAGGGTTCCTATGGCTACACCTTC.

This chain connects TRBV18 to TRBJ1-1, with no clear D. The V and J ends lost 6 bases and 6 bases respectively, with 23 bases between them. CDR3 size: 16 residues. Per germline, CDR1 KGHSH and CDR2 LQKENI. CDR3 amino acids: CASSRGSPSPWAEAFF. The CDR3 DNA sequence: TGTGCCAGCTCCCGCGGATCTCCTTCTCCTTGGGCTGAAGCTTTCTTT. Looking up the rest from reference TRBV18 and TRBJ1-1 gives the full variable domain: NAGVMQNPRHLVRRRGQEARLRCSPMKGHSHVYWYRQLPEEGLKFMVYLQKENIIDESGMPKERFSAEFPKEGPSILRIQQVVRGDSAAYFCASSRGSPSPWAEAFFGQGTRLTVV.

The V call is TRBV6-5, the J call TRBJ1-1; 7 bases map to TRBD1. The V gene end was trimmed by 4 bases and the J gene end by 0 bases; junction bases not matched to a gene: 5. This CDR3 comprises 15 residues. CDR1 and CDR2 (germline): MNHEY, SVGAGI. The chain's CDR3 is CASSLQGYMNTEAFF. The CDR3 region has the DNA TGTGCCAGCAGTTTACAGGGGTATATGAACACTGAAGCTTTCTTT.

J is TRBJ2-5 and V is TRBV5-1, with a weak D call TRBD2 (6 bases). This CDR3 has 14 residues. V was trimmed by 2 bases and J by 0 bases, leaving 8 bases between them. CDR1 is SGHRS, CDR2 YFSETQ, per germline. CDR3 DNA sequence: TGCGCCAGCAGCTTTAGCGGCGACCAAGAGACCCAGTACTTC. Its translation is CASSFSGDQETQYF. Full variable domain (rest looked up from reference TRBV5-1 and TRBJ2-5): KAGVTQTPRYLIKTRGQQVTLSCSPISGHRSVSWYQQTPGQGLQFLFEYFSETQRNKGNFPGRFSGRQFSNSRSEMNVSTLELGDSALYLCASSFSGDQETQYFGPGTRLLVL.

The V call is TRBV4-3, the J call TRBJ2-7; TRBD2 matches at 7 bases. With V trimmed by 1 base and J by 0 bases, 3 bases remained unmatched. The CDR3 has 15 amino acids. Germline V lookup: CDR1 LGHNA, CDR2 YSLEER. CDR3 coding DNA: TGCGCCAGCAGCCAAGCAGGGACTAACTCCTACGAGCAGTACTTC. The encoded protein is CASSQAGTNSYEQYF.

J is TRBJ1-1 and V is TRBV6-6; the match to TRBD1 covers 8 bases. V shed 2 bases and J 10 bases; nucleotides not matched to a gene: 9. The CDR3 loop spans 14 amino acids. CDR1 and CDR2 from the germline V gene are MNHNY and SVGAGI (reference sequence). This chain's CDR3 is CASSYQGAQFGAFF. The CDR3 region has the DNA TGTGCCAGCAGTTACCAGGGGGCGCAGTTTGGAGCTTTCTTT.

The chain couples TRBV6-5 to TRBJ1-5; 7 nucleotides agree with TRBD1. The CDR3 is 16 amino acids. Germline CDR1 and CDR2: MNHEY and SVGAGI. V shed 0 bases, J shed 3 bases, and the junction held 5 bases outside the gene matches. This chain's CDR3 is CASSYSGRGNNQPQHF. Here the CDR3 DNA reads TGTGCCAGCAGTTACTCAGGCAGGGGGAACAATCAGCCCCAGCATTTT.

This clone was seen a few times. This chain links TRBV29-1 with TRBJ2-3, with D unresolved. Trimming pared 6 bases from V and 1 base from J, leaving 8 bases between. Germline CDR1 is SQVTM and CDR2 is ANQGSEA. The CDR3 loop spans 12 amino acids. In DNA, the CDR3 is TGCAGCGTCCGGGTGGGCACAGATACGCAGTATTTT. It specifies CSVRVGTDTQYF.

The chain is built from TRBV11-1 and TRBJ2-5; no definite D call. CDR1 is SGHAT and CDR2 is FQDESV in the germline V gene (reference sequence). V dropped 1 base and J dropped 4 bases, with 7 bases sitting between them. This CDR3 contains 13 residues. This CDR3 reads CASSLGARETQYF. The DNA of the CDR3 is TGTGCCAGCAGCTTAGGGGCGAGAGAGACCCAGTACTTC.

J is TRBJ1-2 and V is TRBV6-1, with 9 bases matching TRBD1. The CDR3 sequence is 15 residues long. J was trimmed by 5 bases and V by 2 bases; bases with no gene match: 6. Germline CDR1 MNHNS, CDR2 SASEGT. Here the CDR3 reads CASSESTGGLYGYTF. Written as DNA, the CDR3 is TGTGCCAGCAGTGAAAGTACAGGGGGCCTTTATGGCTACACCTTC.